These T cell receptor beta chains were read from a single sample in a study of blood T cell repertoires in COVID-19. Clones were read by immunoSEQ multiplex PCR, and TCRdb kept only the in-frame ones, dropping some. Of about 440,000 clones in the sample, around 91% were seen once. The sample taken for sequencing was PBMCs or T cells enriched from blood (not recorded which). The receptors derive from a man aged 18 to 29 who had recovered from COVID-19. Each CDR3 is given with its conserved first and last residue. A D gene is named only where the DNA matches it firmly. Size is omitted from some rows. Given values are once, few, many or a class for expanded clones.

>.|TRBJ1-2|TRBD1|TRBV28
TGTGCCAGCAACGACAGGGGGCGTGCTAACTATGGCTACACCTTC
CASNDRGRANYGYTF
>.|TRBJ2-3|.|TRBV6-5
TGTGCCAGCAGTTACGCACGGGGAGGCACAGATACGCAGTATTTT
CASSYARGGTDTQYF
>.|TRBJ2-1|TRBD1|TRBV10-3
TGTGCCATCAGTGATTTAGGAAGGACAGGGGGCTCCAATGAGCAGTTCTTC
CAISDLGRTGGSNEQFF
>once|TRBJ1-1|TRBD1|TRBV5-4
TGTGCCAGCAGCTTTAGGGGACAGGGGATGAACACTGAAGCTTTCTTT
CASSFRGQGMNTEAFF
>.|TRBJ2-1|TRBD2|TRBV19
TGTGCCAGTAGTGGGGATACTAGCGGGAGGTTTCAGTTCTTC
CASSGDTSGRFQFF
>.|TRBJ2-7|.|TRBV9
TGTGCCAGCAGCGTAGAATCGGGAGTCTACCACGAGCAGTACTTC
CASSVESGVYHEQYF
>.|TRBJ1-2|.|TRBV7-2
TGTGCCAGCAGCTTAGAGTCGACTACAAACTATGGCTACACCTTC
CASSLESTTNYGYTF
>few|TRBJ1-5|.|TRBV11-1
TGTGCCAGCAGCTTCGGCAGGGGCGGTAATCAGCCCCAGCATTTT
CASSFGRGGNQPQHF
>.|TRBJ1-2|TRBD1|TRBV30
TGTGCCTGGGAGACGGGACAGGGGTTTTATGGCTACACCTTC
CAWETGQGFYGYTF
>.|TRBJ2-5|TRBD2|TRBV3-1/TRBV3-2
TGTGCCAGCAGCCAGCGGGGGTTATGGGAGACCCAGTACTTC
CASSQRGLWETQYF
>.|TRBJ1-4|.|TRBV5-1
TGCGCCAGCAGCAACGGCCGCAGGGAAAAACTGTTTTTT
CASSNGRREKLFF
>.|TRBJ1-1|.|TRBV7-2
TGTGCCAGCAGCTTAGGGACAGTCACTGAAGCTTTCTTT
CASSLGTVTEAFF
>.|TRBJ1-3|.|TRBV12-3/TRBV12-4
TGTGCCAGCAGTAAAGACACGAGAAACACCATATATTTT
CASSKDTRNTIYF
>.|TRBJ2-3|.|TRBV5-1
TGCGCCAGCAGCTTCACGGGAAGCACAGATACGCAGTATTTT
CASSFTGSTDTQYF
>.|TRBJ2-7|.|TRBV4-1
TGCGCCAGCAGCCAAGATTTCGGAGGGAGGCTTTACGAGCAGTACTTC
CASSQDFGGRLYEQYF
>.|TRBJ2-3|.|TRBV5-8
TGTGCCAGCAGCCGACGGGGGGCAATAAGCACAGATACGCAGTATTTT
CASSRRGAISTDTQYF
>.|TRBJ2-5|.|TRBV5-1
TGCGCCAGCAGTTTCGGGGGCCAAGAGACCCAGTACTTC
CASSFGGQETQYF
>.|TRBJ2-6|TRBD1|TRBV11-3
TGTGCCAGCAGCCTAGGACAGGGTGCTGGGGCCAACGTCCTGACTTTC
CASSLGQGAGANVLTF
>.|TRBJ1-2|.|TRBV4-1
TGCGCCAGCAGCCAAGATCAGACTAACTATGGCTACACCTTC
CASSQDQTNYGYTF
>few|TRBJ1-1|TRBD1|TRBV7-8
TGTGCCAGCAGCTCCCACAGGGGCCGGAACACTGAAGCTTTCTTT
CASSSHRGRNTEAFF
>.|TRBJ2-3|.|TRBV10-1
TGCGCCAGCAGTGAGTCAAGGAGATCGGATACGCAGTATTTT
CASSESRRSDTQYF
>.|TRBJ2-1|TRBD2|TRBV20-1
TGCAGTGCTAGTAGCGGGGGATATTACAATGAGCAGTTCTTC
CSASSGGYYNEQFF
>few|TRBJ2-1|TRBD2|TRBV7-9
TGTGCCAGCAGCCCCGGGTACCGAAGAAGCGGGAATTCGATCTATGAGCAGTTCTTC
CASSPGYRRSGNSIYEQFF
>.|TRBJ1-5|.|TRBV16
TGTGCCAGCAGCCAACAAGGGGATCAGCCCCAGCATTTT
CASSQQGDQPQHF
>few|TRBJ1-2|.|TRBV7-6
TGTGCCAGCAGCTTAGTTCCCGACAGCTCTGCCTATGGCTACACCTTC
CASSLVPDSSAYGYTF
>.|TRBJ1-4|TRBD1|TRBV19
TGTGCCAGTAGTATTGGGGGACAGCCAACTAATGAAAAACTGTTTTTT
CASSIGGQPTNEKLFF
>.|TRBJ1-2|.|TRBV4-1
TGCGCCAGCAGCCAAGGTCCATATGGCTACACCTTC
CASSQGPYGYTF
>.|TRBJ1-2|.|TRBV28
TGTGCCAGCAGGAGCAGGCAAAGGGGCGGCTACACCTTC
CASRSRQRGGYTF
>.|TRBJ1-1|.|TRBV3-1/TRBV3-2
TGTGCCAGCAGCGAATTGTGGACAGCGAACACTGAAGCTTTCTTT
CASSELWTANTEAFF
>.|TRBJ2-3|TRBD2|TRBV6-6
TGTGCCAGCACACTAGCGGGAGAAGTTGATACGCAGTATTTT
CASTLAGEVDTQYF
>.|TRBJ2-2|.|TRBV18
TGTGCCAGCTCACCAGAACTTGCGAACACCGGGGAGCTGTTTTTT
CASSPELANTGELFF
>once|TRBJ1-6|.|TRBV9
TGTGCCAGCAGCGGGATAGACGGGTACAATGTGGATTCACCCCTCCACTTT
CASSGIDGYNVDSPLHF
>.|TRBJ1-5|TRBD1|TRBV19
TGTGCCAGTAGCAGAGACTGGACAGGGGGCGCGGGTCCGATTAACAATCAGCCCCAGCATTTT
CASSRDWTGGAGPINNQPQHF
>.|TRBJ1-5|.|TRBV10-3
TGTGCCATCAGGAACCTCGGGCAGGGTTTCCAGCAGCCCCAGCATTTT
CAIRNLGQGFQQPQHF
>.|TRBJ2-3|TRBD2|TRBV20-1
TGCAGTGCTAGTAAGCGGGGGCTCCGCGAAGATACGCAGTATTTT
CSASKRGLREDTQYF
>.|TRBJ2-5|.|TRBV12-5
TGTGCTAGTGGTTTGGACCCCTACTCGGAGACCCAGTACTTC
CASGLDPYSETQYF
>.|TRBJ1-1|TRBD1|TRBV9
TGTGCCAGCAGCGCCCGACAGGGGGGCACTGAAGCTTTCTTT
CASSARQGGTEAFF
>.|TRBJ2-7|.|TRBV4-1
TGCGCCAGCAGCCAAGGGACGGGGGACTACGAGCAGTACTTC
CASSQGTGDYEQYF
>.|TRBJ2-3|TRBD1|TRBV19
TGTGCCAGTAGTTCCCCCGCGGACAGGGGAACAGATACGCAGTATTTT
CASSSPADRGTDTQYF
>once|TRBJ1-5|.|TRBV19
TGTGCCACCCAGGGACTTGGCAATCAGCCCCAGCATTTT
CATQGLGNQPQHF
>.|TRBJ2-3|TRBD2|TRBV5-1
TGCGCCAGCAGCGGACTAGCGCAGACAGATACGCAGTATTTT
CASSGLAQTDTQYF
>.|TRBJ1-3|.|TRBV3-1/TRBV3-2
TGTGCCAGCAGCCAAGCCGGGACATCCTTAACTGGAAACACCATATATTTT
CASSQAGTSLTGNTIYF
>.|TRBJ2-3|TRBD1|TRBV18
TGTGCCAGCTCATCCCGACAGGGAGATACGCAGTATTTT
CASSSRQGDTQYF
>.|TRBJ2-7|.|TRBV20-1
TGCAGTCCCCGGGACAACTACGAGCAGTACTTC
CSPRDNYEQYF
>.|TRBJ2-7|.|TRBV6-4
TGTGCCAGCAGTGTAGGGGCGGGATCCTACGAGCAGTACTTC
CASSVGAGSYEQYF